These 31 T cell receptor beta chains originate from one sample sequenced in a study of T cell clonality in common variable immunodeficiency. Notes on the study in general: Reportedly, TCR beta sequences from common variable immunodeficiency showed fewer deletions and N-nucleotide insertions.

These TCRs' antigens remain unknown. Produced via immunoSEQ multiplex PCR; TCRdb's table is partial and in-frame only. This sample has 15,000 to 20,000 clones, each found more than once. Sequenced: peripheral blood mononuclear cells. All receptors derive from a human donor with common variable immunodeficiency.

This chain's CDR3 is CASSLVYRHYEQYF. CDR3 bases read: TGTGCCAGCAGCTTAGTCTACAGGCACTACGAG. The chain recombines TRBV7-3 with TRBJ2-7; weak D call: TRBD1 (5 bases). The observed sequence ends 3 residues before the CDR3 terminus, with the missing tail filled in from the germline J gene. Germline V gene lookup returns CDR1 SGHTA and CDR2 FQGTGA. The V and J ends lost 2 bases and 3 bases respectively, with 11 bases between them. The CDR3 has 14 amino acids.

This clone has at least ten counts. The sequenced fragment ends 3 residues before the CDR3 boundary, so the rest is inferred from the germline J gene. The J gene is TRBJ2-2, the V gene TRBV20-1, with 8 nucleotides matching TRBD1. The germline V gene has CDR1 DFQATT and CDR2 SNEGSKA (reference sequence). CDR3 length: 16 residues. The ends lost 0 bases at V and 8 bases at J; junction bases unmatched: 11. The sequenced part of the CDR3 DNA is TGCAGTGCTAGAGAGCAGGGGGCGATAGGAAGAGGGGAG. It specifies CSAREQGAIGRGE. The complete CDR3 reads CSAREQGAIGRGELFF.

This clone came up a few times. Sequencing ends 3 residues short of the CDR3 end; the germline J gene provides the rest. The V and J genes are TRBV7-2 and TRBJ1-2, with 7 positions matching TRBD1. Trimming at V came to 6 bases and at J to 6 bases, leaving 10 bases not matched to a gene. In germline, CDR1 is SGHTA, CDR2 FQGNSA. CDR3 length: 14 amino acids. The CDR3 bases that were read are TGTGCCAGCAGGCGGGCAGGGGGGCAAGATGGC. Protein sequence: CASRRAGGQDG. The whole CDR3 region reads CASRRAGGQDGYTF.

Comment on this clone: Read coverage stops 3 residues before the CDR3 terminus; the germline J gene supplies the remainder. This sequence joins TRBV30 and TRBJ1-1, with 8 bases that match TRBD1. Germline lookup yields CDR1 GTSNPN and CDR2 SVGIG (reference sequence). CDR3 size: 13 residues. The covered CDR3 bases are TGTGCCTGGTCCACGACAGGGGTTGGAGAA. Protein product: CAWSTTGVGE. The CDR3 as a whole reads CAWSTTGVGEAFF.

This clone has a handful of counts. Read sequence stops 3 residues before the CDR3 end, and the germline J gene provides the missing end. This chain uses TRBV19 with TRBJ1-1, with TRBD1 as a possible D gene (6 bases). V was trimmed by 1 base and J by 1 base, leaving 13 bases between them. Germline CDR1 and CDR2: LNHDA and SQIVND (reference sequence). This CDR3 is built from 16 residues. CDR3 residues: CASSIGLGQPNTEAFF. The covered CDR3 bases are TGTGCCAGTAGTATAGGGCTCGGACAGCCGAACACTGAA.

A remark on this clone: Coverage ceases 3 residues before the CDR3 finishes, and the germline J gene fills in the end. The chain carries TRBV19 and TRBJ2-1; 7 bases agree with TRBD1. The J segment lost 8 bases and the V segment lost 6 bases, leaving 7 bases of the junction unmatched. The CDR3 has 13 amino acids. Per germline, CDR1 LNHDA and CDR2 SQIVND (reference sequence). Incomplete CDR3 DNA: TGTGCCAGTAGCCAGGGGGAATACTATGAG. This sequence encodes CASSQGEYYE. In full, the CDR3 is CASSQGEYYEQFF.

By frequency in the sample, this clone is medium-sized. The CDR3 sequence: CASSLGRGNGEQFF. Incomplete CDR3 DNA: TGTGCCAGCAGCCTCGGCAGGGGCAACGGTGAG. This rearrangement joins TRBV7-2 to TRBJ2-1; a weak D match, TRBD1 (6 bases). The read falls 3 residues short of the CDR3 end, and the missing part is taken from the germline J gene. Germline V gene sequence: CDR1 SGHTA, CDR2 FQGNSA. CDR3 length equals 14 residues. Trimming removed 5 bases at V and 9 bases at J, with 17 bases between.

Only a few counts were recorded for this clone. The sequenced fragment ends 3 residues before the CDR3 boundary, so the rest is inferred from the germline J gene. The rearrangement uses TRBV6-1 and TRBJ2-7, with 11 bases lining up with TRBD1. CDR1 and CDR2 (germline): MNHNS, SASEGT. V gave up 3 bases and J gave up 3 bases; unmatched junction bases: 4. CDR3 size: 15 residues. CDR3 DNA (partial): TGTGCCAGCAGTGAGGGGACAGGGGGACGCTACGAG. Translated: CASSEGTGGRYE. From start to end, the CDR3 is CASSEGTGGRYEQYF.

For this clone: Read data end 3 residues before the CDR3 end; the end is taken from the germline J gene. The chain couples TRBV19 to TRBJ2-2, with 7 nucleotides matching TRBD1. Unmatched junction bases numbered 14, after V lost 1 base and J lost 9 bases. CDR1 and CDR2 (germline): LNHDA, SQIVND (reference sequence). CDR3 length: 17 amino acids. Partial CDR3 DNA: TGTGCCAGTAGTATAGGGTTGGCCAGGGGGTATGACTGGGAG. This codes for CASSIGLARGYDWE. The full CDR3 protein is CASSIGLARGYDWELFF.

This clone was counted at least ten times. The CDR3 end is not reached by the read, which stops 3 residues before it; the germline J gene fills it in. The chain joins TRBV5-1 to TRBJ1-4, with TRBD1 identical over 8 bases. V lost 5 bases to trimming and J lost 7 bases; unmatched junction nucleotides: 10. This CDR3 region has 15 residues. In germline, CDR1 is SGHRS, CDR2 YFSETQ. CDR3 DNA, as far as it was read: TGCGCCAGCAGTCAAAACAGGGGGGGCGGTGAAAAA. The encoded protein is CASSQNRGGGEK. The whole CDR3 sequence is CASSQNRGGGEKLFF. The complete variable domain, with remaining parts taken from reference TRBV5-1 and TRBJ1-4, reads KAGVTQTPRYLIKTRGQQVTLSCSPISGHRSVSWYQQTPGQGLQFLFEYFSETQRNKGNFPGRFSGRQFSNSRSEMNVSTLELGDSALYLCASSQNRGGGEKLFFGSGTQLSVL.

This clone was detected many times. The read ends 3 residues shy of where the CDR3 ends; the end is completed using the germline J gene. The rearrangement links TRBV12-5 to TRBJ1-6, with D hard to call. V lost 1 base, J lost 7 bases, and 8 bases lay in between. CDR1 is LGHNT and CDR2 is FRNRAP in the germline V gene. The CDR3 loop spans 14 amino acids. Partial CDR3 DNA: TGTGCTAGTGGTTTGGGCGGTGTAAATTCACCC. Its protein is CASGLGGVNSP. The complete CDR3 reads CASGLGGVNSPLHF.

About this clone: Read coverage stops 3 residues before the CDR3 terminus; the germline J gene supplies the remainder. V usage is TRBV7-9 and J usage is TRBJ2-2, with D tentatively TRBD1 (5 bases). Trimming left V 1 base short and J 5 bases short, with 5 bases between. Germline V gene sequence: CDR1 SEHNR, CDR2 FQNEAQ (reference sequence). The CDR3 contains 13 residues. CDR3 sequence reads: CASSLEGTGELFF. CDR3 DNA, as far as it was read: TGTGCCAGCAGCTTAGAGGGGACCGGGGAG.

This clone was seen more than once but under ten times. The read terminates 3 residues ahead of where the CDR3 ends, so the germline J gene completes it. This rearrangement joins TRBV6-1 to TRBJ2-1; a weak D match, TRBD1 (6 bases). The CDR3 has 15 amino acids. The V and J ends lost 4 bases and 2 bases respectively, with 12 bases between them. The germline V gene has CDR1 MNHNS and CDR2 SASEGT. The CDR3 bases that were read are TGTGCCAGCAGTGTCACAGGGATGCCCTACAATGAG. It yields the protein CASSVTGMPYNE. The entire CDR3 protein is CASSVTGMPYNEQFF.

This clone was seen at least ten times. The read halts 3 residues ahead of the CDR3 end, with the missing end drawn from the germline J gene. This chain uses TRBV2 with TRBJ1-5; TRBD1 agrees at 12 bases. With V trimmed by 5 bases and J by 1 base, 9 bases remained unmatched. CDR1 is SNHLY, CDR2 FYNNEI, per germline. The CDR3 has 18 amino acids. The DNA read from the CDR3 is TGTGCCAGCAGTTTACCCGGGACAGGGGGCTTAAGCAATCAGCCC. Translation gives CASSLPGTGGLSNQP. In full, the CDR3 reads CASSLPGTGGLSNQPQHF.

This clone was observed a few times. The read is 3 residues too short to cover the CDR3 end, so that end is filled in from the germline J gene. V gene TRBV7-6 combines with J gene TRBJ2-7; 8 bases align to TRBD1. This CDR3 spans 14 amino acids. Unmatched junction bases numbered 5, after V lost 5 bases and J lost 2 bases. CDR1 is SGHVS and CDR2 is FNYEAQ in the germline V gene. This CDR3 reads CASSRRGRAYEQYF. The CDR3 bases that were read are TGTGCCAGCAGCCGCAGGGGGCGAGCCTACGAG.

Concerning this clone itself: The read comes to an end 3 residues before the CDR3 does, leaving the germline J gene to fill in the end. The rearrangement links TRBV19 to TRBJ1-1, with unresolved D. This CDR3 spans 13 amino acids. Germline V gene data show CDR1 as LNHDA and CDR2 as SQIVND (reference sequence). Trimming stripped 4 bases from V and 7 bases from J, with 13 bases between. Incomplete CDR3 DNA: TGTGCCAGTAGTACCCGATCGACGGGTGAA. Translated, it gives CASSTRSTGE. The full CDR3 protein is CASSTRSTGEAFF.

In regard to this clone: The read halts 3 residues ahead of the CDR3 end, with the missing end drawn from the germline J gene. The chain employs TRBV20-1 and TRBJ2-5; D call uncertain. This CDR3 contains 13 residues. In germline, CDR1 is DFQATT, CDR2 SNEGSKA (reference sequence). Trimming pared 1 base from V and 3 bases from J, leaving 9 bases between. CDR3 bases read: TGCAGTGCTAGAGTAGCCCTAGAAGAGACC. It encodes CSARVALEET. The whole CDR3 region reads CSARVALEETQYF.

This clone was seen at least ten times. The read comes to an end 3 residues before the CDR3 does, leaving the germline J gene to fill in the end. The chain recombines TRBV7-3 with TRBJ2-1, with 8 bases identical to TRBD2. V was pared by 2 bases and J by 5 bases, with 5 bases of the junction left unmatched. Germline assignment: CDR1 SGHTA and CDR2 FQGTGA. CDR3 length: 15 amino acids. CDR3 in amino acids: CASSLGRGGNNEQFF. CDR3 DNA (partial): TGTGCCAGCAGCTTAGGTCGCGGGGGGAACAATGAG.

This clone occurred a few times. The missing CDR3 end, 3 residues past where the read stops, is filled in from the germline J gene. This chain connects TRBV7-2 to TRBJ2-7; TRBD2 agrees at 9 bases. Germline V gives CDR1 SGHTA, CDR2 FQGNSA. The CDR3 runs 15 residues. With 3 bases clipped from V and 1 base from J, the junction kept 4 bases outside the gene matches. The covered CDR3 bases are TGTGCCAGCAGCTTTCAAGCGGGGGGATCCTACGAG. Amino acid sequence: CASSFQAGGSYE. Given in full, the CDR3 is CASSFQAGGSYEQYF.

In its sample, this clone was seen many times. The CDR3 is cut off 3 residues early in the read; its end comes from the germline J gene. This chain uses TRBV30 with TRBJ2-1; D not resolved. Germline lookup yields CDR1 GTSNPN and CDR2 SVGIG (reference sequence). The CDR3 is 14 amino acids. V was trimmed by 0 bases and J by 8 bases, leaving 14 bases between them. The part of the CDR3 DNA that was read is TGTGCCTGGAGTGTGGCGGTGGAAGTGGATGAG. Its protein product is CAWSVAVEVDE. The complete CDR3 reads CAWSVAVEVDEQFF.

This clone has a count of ten or more. The read halts 3 residues ahead of the CDR3 end, with the missing end drawn from the germline J gene. The gene calls are TRBV18 and TRBJ2-4; weak D call: TRBD2 (6 bases). This CDR3 comprises 19 residues. Trimming stripped 2 bases from V and 0 bases from J, with 20 bases between. Germline loops: CDR1 KGHSH, CDR2 LQKENI. The CDR3 is CASSPRRGPAPLAKNIQYF. Partial CDR3 DNA: TGTGCCAGCTCACCAAGGAGGGGCCCGGCCCCTCTAGCCAAAAACATT. The full variable domain, completed using reference TRBV18 and TRBJ2-4, is NAGVMQNPRHLVRRRGQEARLRCSPMKGHSHVYWYRQLPEEGLKFMVYLQKENIIDESGMPKERFSAEFPKEGPSILRIQQVVRGDSAAYFCASSPRRGPAPLAKNIQYFGAGTRLSVL.

This clone was counted a few times. Read sequence stops 3 residues before the CDR3 end, and the germline J gene provides the missing end. This chain joins TRBV19 and TRBJ2-2, with TRBD1 matching 8 bases. This CDR3 has 15 residues. CDR1 LNHDA and CDR2 SQIVND come from the germline V gene (reference sequence). The trim removed 1 base at V and 7 bases at J, leaving 5 bases unmatched. The CDR3 is CASSIVGQGVGELFF. The CDR3 bases that were read are TGTGCCAGTAGTATAGTTGGACAGGGTGTCGGGGAG.

This clone was seen more than once but under ten times. The CDR3 end lies 3 residues beyond the end of the read and is filled in from the germline J gene. The V gene is TRBV18, the J gene TRBJ1-3; maybe TRBD1 (5 bases). Germline values: CDR1 KGHSH, CDR2 LQKENI. V was trimmed by 1 base and J by 0 bases, leaving 19 bases between them. This CDR3 has 19 amino acids. Incomplete CDR3 DNA: TGTGCCAGCTCACCACTGGGCCAAAGGACATCTTACTCTGGAAACACC. Protein product: CASSPLGQRTSYSGNT. The CDR3 as a whole reads CASSPLGQRTSYSGNTIYF.

In the case of this clone: The read terminates 3 residues before the CDR3 end, so the remaining end is supplied by the germline J gene. The chain joins TRBV5-1 to TRBJ2-1; TRBD2 matches 11 bases. Per germline, CDR1 SGHRS and CDR2 YFSETQ. The CDR3 spans 18 residues. V dropped 4 bases and J dropped 0; count of bases not matched to a gene: 9. The part of the CDR3 DNA that was read is TGCGCCAGCAGCACCAGTGGACTAGCGGGTCACTCCTACAATGAG. Residues: CASSTSGLAGHSYNE. The complete CDR3 reads CASSTSGLAGHSYNEQFF.

This clone turned up a few times. The CDR3 extends 3 residues past the end of the read, so its final part is completed from the germline J gene. The chain carries TRBV19 and TRBJ2-3, with 7 bases lining up with TRBD2. J gave up 1 base and V 5 bases, and 3 bases lay outside the gene matches. The CDR3 loop spans 14 amino acids. Germline-derived CDR1 and CDR2 are LNHDA and SQIVND (reference sequence). CDR3 bases read: TGTGCCAGTAGTTCTAGCGGCGGCACAGATACG. Translating gives CASSSSGGTDT. The full CDR3 protein reads CASSSSGGTDTQYF. Full variable domain (rest looked up from reference TRBV19 and TRBJ2-3): DGGITQSPKYLFRKEGQNVTLSCEQNLNHDAMYWYRQDPGQGLRLIYYSQIVNDFQKGDIAEGYSVSREKKESFPLTVTSAQKNPTAFYLCASSSSGGTDTQYFGPGTRLTVL.

On this clone itself: The read halts 3 residues ahead of the CDR3 end, with the missing end drawn from the germline J gene. The chain joins TRBV19 to TRBJ2-7; TRBD1 matches at 8 bases. Trimming cost V 5 bases and J 4 bases; bases outside gene matches: 7. This CDR3 contains 14 residues. Per the germline V gene, CDR1 is LNHDA and CDR2 is SQIVND (reference sequence). The CDR3 bases that were read are TGTGCCAGTAGTCGGACAGGGACGCCTTACGAG. The encoded protein is CASSRTGTPYE. The CDR3 in full is CASSRTGTPYEQYF.

On this clone: The CDR3 goes on 3 residues after the read ends, and that part is filled in from the germline J gene. This sequence joins TRBV7-3 and TRBJ2-4; 10 nucleotides agree with TRBD1. The length of the CDR3 is 13 residues. The germline V gene encodes CDR1 SGHTA and CDR2 FQGTGA. Germline trimming cut 4 bases from V and 7 bases from J; bases unmatched to any gene: 1. The CDR3 sequence is CASSSGQGNIQYF. Incomplete CDR3 DNA: TGTGCCAGCAGCTCGGGACAGGGGAACATT.

As to this clone: The CDR3 end lies 3 residues beyond the end of the read and is filled in from the germline J gene. V and J are TRBV2 and TRBJ2-3, with a weak D call TRBD1 (6 bases). The CDR3 spans 13 residues. The germline V gene has CDR1 SNHLY and CDR2 FYNNEI. Trimming cost V 6 bases and J 1 base, with 8 bases left between them. The CDR3 region is CASRDSRTDTQYF. The DNA read from the CDR3 is TGTGCCAGCAGGGACAGCCGCACAGATACG.

This clone appeared a few times. The read terminates 3 residues ahead of where the CDR3 ends, so the germline J gene completes it. The chain uses TRBV7-6 and TRBJ1-1; maybe TRBD1 (5 bases). Germline V lookup: CDR1 SGHVS, CDR2 FNYEAQ. Trimming took off 4 bases at V and 3 bases at J, with 12 bases between the two ends. The CDR3 spans 14 residues. CDR3: CASSSGGGHTEAFF. The part of the CDR3 DNA that was read is TGTGCCAGCAGCTCGGGGGGGGGACACACTGAA.

This clone was picked up a small number of times. The CDR3 extends 3 residues past the end of the read, so its final part is completed from the germline J gene. V is TRBV19 and J is TRBJ1-1; weak D call: TRBD1 (5 bases). With 3 bases removed from V and 6 bases from J, the gap between germline ends came to 8 bases. Germline V lookup: CDR1 LNHDA, CDR2 SQIVND (reference sequence). The CDR3 is made up of 12 amino acids. CDR3 DNA (partial): TGTGCCAGTAGTATGTGGGGGGCTGAA. Its translation: CASSMWGAE. The entire CDR3 sequence reads CASSMWGAEAFF.

The CDR3: CASSFNRGGSPLHF. The covered CDR3 bases are TGTGCCAGCAGCTTCAACAGGGGTGGTTCACCC. V is TRBV7-6 and J is TRBJ1-6; 7 bases are shared with TRBD1. The read stops 3 residues short of the end of the CDR3; the missing end is completed from the germline J gene. Germline CDR1 reads SGHVS; CDR2 reads FNYEAQ. The CDR3 has 14 residues. The J segment lost 9 bases and the V segment lost 3 bases, leaving 5 bases of the junction unmatched.